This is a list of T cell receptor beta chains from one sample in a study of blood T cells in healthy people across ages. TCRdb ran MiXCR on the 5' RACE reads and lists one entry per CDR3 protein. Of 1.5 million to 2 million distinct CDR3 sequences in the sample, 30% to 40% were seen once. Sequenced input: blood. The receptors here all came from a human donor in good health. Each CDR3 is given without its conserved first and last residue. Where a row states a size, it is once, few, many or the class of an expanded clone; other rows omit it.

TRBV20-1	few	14	SARDSLLAQKETQY
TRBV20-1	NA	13	SAREGDRDSQPQH
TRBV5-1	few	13	ASSLNSREGYEQY
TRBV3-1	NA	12	ASSHTGESYEQY
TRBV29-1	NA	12	SVEFQVGNTEAF
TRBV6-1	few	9	ASTGGQIQF
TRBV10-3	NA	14	ASSPGSGGLYNEQF
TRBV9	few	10	ASSTRPYEQY
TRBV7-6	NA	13	ASSLRTAANEKLF
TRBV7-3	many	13	ASSADSSGANVLT
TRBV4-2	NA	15	ASSLRSGGATTGELF
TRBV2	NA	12	ASNPGQGSYEQF
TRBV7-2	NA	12	ASSTSWAGGGYT
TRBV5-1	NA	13	ASSLVQGANYGHT
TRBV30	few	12	AWARDRVVNEQF
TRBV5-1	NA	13	ASSAESSGANVLT
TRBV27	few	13	ASFSPDRPNTEAF
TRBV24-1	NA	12	ATKRTIDTDTQY
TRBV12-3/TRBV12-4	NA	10	ATGWLTDTQY
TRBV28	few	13	ASSLPGGIYNEQF
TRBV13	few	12	ASSSDRDNYEQY
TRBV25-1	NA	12	ASSEPGRTDTQY
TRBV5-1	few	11	ASSLSREDEQF
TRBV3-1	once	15	ASSYTIEIDFPAEAF
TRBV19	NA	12	ASSIYGSTYEQY
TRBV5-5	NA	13	ASSALVGLQEAQY
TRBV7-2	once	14	ASSLAPGGLYYEHY
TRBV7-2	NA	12	ASSFKSGGSVLT
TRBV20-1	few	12	SLAGPYSYNEQY
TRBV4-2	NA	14	ASSQRQLLPNYGYT
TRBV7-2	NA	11	ASSLPRGMEQF
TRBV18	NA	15	ASSSLSGQYHYNEQF
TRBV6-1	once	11	ASSEGDPNEQF
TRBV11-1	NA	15	ASSLRGGGQIQETQY
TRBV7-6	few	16	ASSLDRVIIRGTGELF
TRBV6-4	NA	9	AGFSGNTIY
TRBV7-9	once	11	ASSYQERSKLF
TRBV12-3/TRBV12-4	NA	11	ASSFNRRDGQF